The entry that follows covers one T cell receptor (beta chain) sequence. Its antigen is currently not known. No per-base quality is available; no much larger clone lies one base away. This sample was included in a study of T cell changes during pregnancy in multiple sclerosis (dated by TCRdb to the late 2010s). General notes on the study: In women with multiple sclerosis, the researchers looked at how the T cell repertoire shifted as pregnancy progressed.

Relative to germline, V is 1 base shorter and J is 4 bases shorter, with 10 bases between their ends. The CDR3 numbers 14 residues from cysteine through phenylalanine. Just the 42-base CDR3 DNA is kept, in frame starting at base 1. CDR1 is given as SGHDN and CDR2 as FVKESK, both from the germline V gene. Receptor amplification or capture employed the immunoSEQ multiplex PCR assay. TCRdb retrieved this table from immuneACCESS and kept in-frame rearrangements only. Not all clones are present; in checked studies, unresolved V genes account for under half, and no reason is known for the remainder. Here the sample has roughly 85,000 clones; just over 90% occur a single time. In total, the top ten clones hold more than 2.5% of the sample.

Sequences were derived from peripheral blood, sampled in the first trimester of pregnancy. The sequence links TRBV14 to TRBJ2-5; matching of 5 bases hints at TRBD2 as the D gene. The source is a female donor with multiple sclerosis, enrolled in a pregnancy study. The DNA is as follows: TGTGCCAGCAGCCAAGTCTCGCTAGCAGAGACCCAGTACTTC. This translates into CASSQVSLAETQYF.